Below are 10 T cell receptor beta chains sequenced from a single sample in a study of sequential checkpoint blockade in melanoma. Sequenced by immunoSEQ multiplex PCR; TCRdb stores in-frame clones only, minus some. Among under 40,000 clones listed, 88% were seen once. The treatment: randomized to nivolumab then ipilimumab (arm A) or the reverse (arm B). The sequencing here drew on CD8+ T cells sorted from blood (inferred from file names), taken from a patient given nivolumab and ipilimumab in sequence. These receptors were taken from a human donor with melanoma.

The chain uses TRBV27 and TRBJ2-7, with 10 bases aligning to TRBD1. Germline V lookup: CDR1 MNHEY, CDR2 SMNVEV (reference sequence). V was clipped by 6 bases and J by 1 base; unmatched bases: 6. The CDR3 runs to 15 residues. The CDR3 loop reads CASRDRGRTSYEQYF. CDR3 DNA: TGTGCCAGCAGAGACAGGGGGCGGACATCCTACGAGCAGTACTTC.

V and J are TRBV2 and TRBJ2-2, with 7 bases lining up with TRBD1. Germline V lookup: CDR1 SNHLY, CDR2 FYNNEI. With 6 bases clipped from V and 6 bases from J, the junction kept 22 bases outside the gene matches. The CDR3 spans 19 residues. The CDR3 DNA sequence: TGTGCCAGCAGCGAGTCCGTCGGACAGGCGTTGTTTAGCGCCGGGGAGCTGTTTTTT. Translating gives CASSESVGQALFSAGELFF.

This clone was recorded only once. This chain links TRBV6-5 with TRBJ2-1; TRBD2 aligns across 11 bases. The V segment lost 5 bases and the J segment 12 bases; nucleotides outside the gene matches: 9. The germline V gene encodes CDR1 MNHEY and CDR2 SVGAGI. The CDR3 covers 14 residues. The CDR3 loop reads CASSPGTSGLGQFF. The DNA for the CDR3 is TGTGCCAGCAGTCCCGGGACTAGCGGACTGGGGCAGTTCTTC.

This chain joins TRBV7-3 and TRBJ2-3; perhaps TRBD2 as D (6 bases). The ends were cut back, 5 bases at V and 1 base at J, with 19 bases in the middle. Looked up from germline, CDR1 is SGHTA and CDR2 is FQGTGA. The CDR3 contains 17 residues. The CDR3 bases are TGTGCCAGCAGCCTCGGGAGTCGGCTAGCGCGCACAGATACGCAGTATTTT. Translated: CASSLGSRLARTDTQYF.

The V call is TRBV5-6, the J call TRBJ2-7, with 9 bases that match TRBD2. The CDR3 runs to 17 residues. Losses at the gene ends were 0 bases for V and 0 bases for J; bases not matched to a gene: 7. In germline, CDR1 is SGHDT, CDR2 YYEEEE. The CDR3 DNA reads TGTGCCAGCAGCTTGGCGGCTAGCGGGACGAGCTCCTACGAGCAGTACTTC. Translating it yields CASSLAASGTSSYEQYF.

The V gene is TRBV9, the J gene TRBJ1-2, with 9 bases lining up with TRBD1. Losses at the gene ends were 2 bases for V and 7 bases for J; bases not matched to a gene: 6. The CDR3 length is 14 residues. Looked up from germline, CDR1 is SGDLS and CDR2 is YYNGEE. The CDR3 coding sequence is TGTGCCAGCAGCGTCACAGGGGGCAGGAGTGGCTACACCTTC. This sequence encodes CASSVTGGRSGYTF.

This clone was picked up one time. The chain couples TRBV19 to TRBJ2-6; a weak D match, TRBD2 (7 bases). V dropped 7 bases and J dropped 9 bases, with 13 bases sitting between them. This CDR3 is built from 13 residues. From germline, CDR1 is LNHDA and CDR2 SQIVND (reference sequence). The CDR3: CASTDGGRNVLTF. In DNA form, the CDR3 reads TGTGCCAGTACCGACGGGGGGCGCAACGTCCTGACTTTC.

The chain recombines TRBV5-6 with TRBJ2-1, with 10 bases that match TRBD2. V lost 4 bases, J lost 5 bases, and 6 bases stayed unmatched. The CDR3 runs 15 residues. Germline V lookup: CDR1 SGHDT, CDR2 YYEEEE. The DNA for the CDR3 is TGTGCCAGCAGCCCGACTAGCGGGTTTCACAATGAGCAGTTCTTC. This codes for CASSPTSGFHNEQFF. The full variable domain, completed using reference TRBV5-6 and TRBJ2-1, is DAGVTQSPTHLIKTRGQQVTLRCSPKSGHDTVSWYQQALGQGPQFIFQYYEEEERQRGNFPDRFSGHQFPNYSSELNVNALLLGDSALYLCASSPTSGFHNEQFFGPGTRLTVL.

Here the CDR3 DNA reads TGTGCCTGGAGTGACGGACAGGGGGCGAAGGATGGCTACACCTTC. Residues: CAWSDGQGAKDGYTF. This chain connects TRBV30 to TRBJ1-2; TRBD1 aligns across 11 bases. CDR1 and CDR2 from the germline V gene are GTSNPN and SVGIG (reference sequence). This CDR3 spans 15 amino acids. V lost 1 base and J lost 6; bases outside the gene matches: 7.

This chain links TRBV6-4 with TRBJ2-5; 12 bases line up with TRBD2. V was clipped by 3 bases and J by 14 bases; unmatched bases: 10. This CDR3 comprises 14 residues. CDR1 is MRHNA, CDR2 SNTAGT, per germline. The CDR3 nucleotides read TGTGCCAGCAGTGATGCCACTAGCGGGAGGCCTCTTTACTTC. Its protein is CASSDATSGRPLYF.